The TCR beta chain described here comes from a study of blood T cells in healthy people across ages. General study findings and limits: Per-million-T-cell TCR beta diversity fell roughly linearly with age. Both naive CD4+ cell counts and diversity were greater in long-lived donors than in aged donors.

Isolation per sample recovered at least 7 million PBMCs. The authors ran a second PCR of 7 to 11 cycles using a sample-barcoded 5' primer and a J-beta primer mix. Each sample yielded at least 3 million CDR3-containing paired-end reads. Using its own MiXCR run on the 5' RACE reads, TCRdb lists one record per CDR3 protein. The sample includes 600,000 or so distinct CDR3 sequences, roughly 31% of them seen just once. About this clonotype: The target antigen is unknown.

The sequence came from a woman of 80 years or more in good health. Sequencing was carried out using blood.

The CDR3 DNA reads TGCGCCAGCAGCTCCTCCCGGGGGCCCAGCTCCTATAATTCACCCCTCCACTTT. Amino acids: CASSSSRGPSSYNSPLHF. The chain combines TRBV5-1 with TRBJ1-6, with TRBD1 as a possible D gene (6 bases). Germline V lookup: CDR1 SGHRS, CDR2 YFSETQ. CDR3 length equals 18 residues. V lost 3 bases, J lost 0 bases, and 16 bases lay in between.